What follows describes a single TCR beta chain. Its antigen remains unidentified. As handled by the study authors: What underpinned the distant-metastasis classifier for papillary thyroid cancer was the set of CDR3 differences across clinicopathological groups. Using MiXCR, TCRdb reanalyzed the PCR reads. Here the V and J calls rest on TCRdb's processing, not on the authors' analysis. This sample carries around 41,000 clones, 28% of them seen once, and the ten largest clones take more than 9%. This specimen comes from a study of metastatic and nonmetastatic thyroid tumors. Study background: Malignant and benign thyroid patients had repertoires compared in peripheral blood and tumor or nodule tissue.

CDR1 DFQATT and CDR2 SNEGSKA come from the germline V gene (reference sequence). The CDR3 totals 16 residues. Trimming left V 1 base short and J 8 bases short, with 23 bases between. Study-wide points: Patients with malignant thyroid tumors reportedly had significantly higher TCR beta diversity than those with benign nodules, in blood and tumor.

All patients reached thyroid surgery having received no treatment beforehand. The origin of this receptor is a male donor with papillary thyroid cancer or a benign thyroid nodule (not recorded which). Some clones in this sample may be carry-over from other donors' samples. The genes are TRBV20-1 and TRBJ1-2; D is possibly TRBD1 (6 bases). Sequencing was done on a sample of blood. The CDR3 DNA reads as TGCAGTGCTAGAGGAGGGGACAATGTTCTTTTCACGGGCTACACCTTC. Translation gives CSARGGDNVLFTGYTF.